The 11 T cell receptor beta chains below all came from one sample that was sequenced in a study of cytomegalovirus exposure and HLA in healthy donors (dated by TCRdb to about 2017). Libraries were made using the immunoSEQ multiplex PCR assay. The multiplex PCR relied on a mix of 60 forward primers for TCR Vbeta segments and 13 reverse primers for TCR Jbeta segments. TCRdb mirrors the immuneACCESS table, restricted to in-frame sequences. Some clones are absent from its copies; in checked studies, under half trace to an unresolved V gene, and the reason for the others is unknown. This specimen's table enumerates about 58,000 clones. Of the sample, about 2.1% falls within the top ten clones. The specimen was PBMCs. The receptors originated from a woman aged 18-29 years in good health and CMV-seronegative.

This rearrangement joins TRBV30 to TRBJ1-4, with D tentatively TRBD1 (5 bases). This CDR3 comprises 15 residues. V was clipped by 2 bases and J by 2 bases, with 12 bases between them. Germline V gene data show CDR1 as GTSNPN and CDR2 as SVGIG (reference sequence). This CDR3 is CAWSNDSPTNEKLFF. CDR3 in DNA: TGTGCCTGGAGTAACGACAGCCCGACTAATGAAAAACTGTTTTTT.

This chain links TRBV29-1 with TRBJ2-5, with TRBD1 identical over 8 bases. Per germline, CDR1 SQVTM and CDR2 ANQGSEA. The length of the CDR3 is 13 residues. Trimming at V came to 7 bases and at J to 5 bases, leaving 9 bases not matched to a gene. The CDR3 spells CSAGTGGWETQYF. CDR3 coding DNA: TGCAGCGCCGGTACAGGGGGTTGGGAGACCCAGTACTTC.

Concerning this clone itself: A junction end diverges from the germline sequence, so it may reflect a read error. The rearrangement uses TRBV9 and TRBJ2-1; 7 nucleotides align to TRBD1. The CDR3 contains 16 residues. Germline V gene data show CDR1 as SGDLS and CDR2 as YYNGEE. This CDR3 is CASSVWDSSSDNEQFF. The CDR3 bases are TGTGCCAGCAGCGTCTGGGACAGTAGCTCCGACAATGAGCAGTTCTTC.

The chain employs TRBV9 and TRBJ2-3, with TRBD2 identical over 7 bases. CDR3 length: 15 amino acids. The junction had 10 bases not matched to a gene; V was cut back by 7 bases and J by 2 bases. From germline, CDR1 is SGDLS and CDR2 YYNGEE. As DNA, the CDR3 is TGTGCCAGCGGGACGGGCGGGAGTTACACAGATACGCAGTATTTT. It translates to CASGTGGSYTDTQYF.

This chain links TRBV5-6 with TRBJ1-2; D not resolved. With 2 bases removed from V and 4 bases from J, the gap between germline ends came to 12 bases. The CDR3 extends over 14 amino acids. CDR1 and CDR2 from the germline V gene are SGHDT and YYEEEE. CDR3: CASSFPDGGYGYTF. The CDR3 DNA sequence: TGTGCCAGCAGCTTCCCAGACGGAGGCTATGGCTACACCTTC.

About this clone itself: Other DNA sequences within the sample encode an identical CDR3. V gene TRBV18 combines with J gene TRBJ2-6; no clear D gene. Looked up from germline, CDR1 is KGHSH and CDR2 is LQKENI. The CDR3 sequence is 13 residues long. V lost 7 bases and J 1 base, leaving 5 bases between the germline ends. DNA for the CDR3: TGTGCCAGCTTGGCATCTGGGGCCAACGTCCTGACTTTC. It translates to CASLASGANVLTF. Drawing the rest from reference TRBV18 and TRBJ2-6, the complete variable domain is NAGVMQNPRHLVRRRGQEARLRCSPMKGHSHVYWYRQLPEEGLKFMVYLQKENIIDESGMPKERFSAEFPKEGPSILRIQQVVRGDSAAYFCASLASGANVLTFGAGSRLTVL.

This chain links TRBV2 with TRBJ2-6; D unresolved. CDR1 and CDR2 (germline): SNHLY, FYNNEI. The CDR3 sequence is 14 residues long. Trimming left V 7 bases short and J 1 base short, with 8 bases between. The CDR3 DNA follows: TGTGCCAGCAAACGAGAATCTGGGGCCAACGTCCTGACTTTC. Amino acids: CASKRESGANVLTF.

The V and J genes are TRBV5-1 and TRBJ1-6; D not certain. The CDR3 loop spans 14 amino acids. Germline V gene data show CDR1 as SGHRS and CDR2 as YFSETQ. V lost 5 bases and J lost 9, with 15 bases in between. The DNA for the CDR3 is TGCGCCAGCAGTTCCAACGGTGGGAGTTCACCCCTCCACTTT. It specifies CASSSNGGSSPLHF. Variable domain in full (rest from reference TRBV5-1 and TRBJ1-6): KAGVTQTPRYLIKTRGQQVTLSCSPISGHRSVSWYQQTPGQGLQFLFEYFSETQRNKGNFPGRFSGRQFSNSRSEMNVSTLELGDSALYLCASSSNGGSSPLHFGNGTRLTVT.

The chain joins TRBV27 to TRBJ1-1, with TRBD1 as a possible D gene (5 bases). V gave up 2 bases and J gave up 4 bases, with 11 bases separating them. Germline V CDR1 and CDR2: MNHEY, SMNVEV (reference sequence). This CDR3 contains 14 residues. Here the CDR3 DNA reads TGTGCCAGCAGTTTACAGGGTATTAGCACTGAAGCTTTCTTT. Its protein is CASSLQGISTEAFF.

Comments on this clone: Compared with germline, one end of the junction differs, possibly owing to a read error. The CDR3 region is CASSADLQGNQPQHF. CDR3 nucleotides: TGTGCCAGCAGTGCGGACCTACAGGGCAACCAGCCCCAGCATTTT. V is TRBV6-1 and J is TRBJ1-5; D is possibly TRBD1 (6 bases). Germline assignment: CDR1 MNHNS and CDR2 SASEGT. The CDR3 is 15 amino acids.

CDR3 nucleotide sequence: TGTGCCAGCAGTTTATGGGGCAGCTCCTACGAGCAGTACTTC. This codes for CASSLWGSSYEQYF. The chain couples TRBV27 to TRBJ2-7, with D possibly TRBD1 on 5 matching bases. The germline V gene has CDR1 MNHEY and CDR2 SMNVEV (reference sequence). The CDR3 is 14 amino acids. V was clipped by 1 base and J by 0 bases, with 7 bases between them.